Here is one TCR beta chain with its context. This specimen belongs to a study of PD-1 blockade in classical Hodgkin lymphoma. This table comes from immunoSEQ multiplex PCR, and its TCRdb copy is limited to in-frame clones, with some not included. The sample lists 14,000 to 15,000 clones, over 60% seen once, with about 10% in the top ten. CDR1 is SGHAT and CDR2 is FQNNGV in the germline V gene. V lost 4 bases to trimming and J lost 4 bases; unmatched junction nucleotides: 3. The CDR3 has 13 amino acids. Brentuximab vedotin exposure varied among the patients, all of whom had relapsed after autologous stem cell transplantation.

The TCR comes from a human donor with classical Hodgkin lymphoma. The gene calls are TRBV11-2 and TRBJ1-2, with 7 bases aligning to TRBD1. This material consisted of peripheral blood mononuclear cells (PBMCs), taken at baseline. As DNA, the CDR3 is TGTGCCAGCAGCTCTACAGGGGTCTATGGCTACACCTTC. This gives the protein CASSSTGVYGYTF.